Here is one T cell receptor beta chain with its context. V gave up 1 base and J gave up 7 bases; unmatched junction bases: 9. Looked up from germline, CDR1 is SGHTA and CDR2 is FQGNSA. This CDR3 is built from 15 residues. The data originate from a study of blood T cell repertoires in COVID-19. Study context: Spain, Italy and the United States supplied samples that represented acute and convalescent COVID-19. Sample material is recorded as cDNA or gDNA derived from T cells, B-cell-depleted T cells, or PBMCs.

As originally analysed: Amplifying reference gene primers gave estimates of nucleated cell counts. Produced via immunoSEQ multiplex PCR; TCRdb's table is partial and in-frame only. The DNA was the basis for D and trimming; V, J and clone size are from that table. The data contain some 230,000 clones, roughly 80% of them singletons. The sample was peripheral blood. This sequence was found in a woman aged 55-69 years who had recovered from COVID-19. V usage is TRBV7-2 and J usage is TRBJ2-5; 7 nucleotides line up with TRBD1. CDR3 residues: CASSLGQGPEGTQYF. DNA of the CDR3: TGTGCCAGCAGCTTAGGACAGGGACCAGAGGGGACCCAGTACTTC.